The 19 T cell receptor beta chains given below trace back to one sample, sequenced in a study of PD-1 blockade in mismatch repair-deficient tumors. This table comes from immunoSEQ multiplex PCR, and its TCRdb copy is limited to in-frame clones, with some not included. The sample lists about 79,000 clones, around 80% occurring once. Sequenced material: peripheral blood, taken 44 weeks after starting pembrolizumab. All receptors come from an adult with mismatch repair-deficient cancer.

V and J are TRBV7-2 and TRBJ2-1; unclear D gene. Germline V gene sequence: CDR1 SGHTA, CDR2 FQGNSA. Trimming shortened V by 2 bases and J by 3 bases, and 8 bases separated the two germline ends. This CDR3 has 14 residues. In DNA form, the CDR3 reads TGTGCCAGCAGCTTAACTCGAGACTACAATGAGCAGTTCTTC. This sequence encodes CASSLTRDYNEQFF.

The chain carries TRBV29-1 and TRBJ2-1; 8 bases fit TRBD2. This CDR3 has 13 amino acids. Trimming at V came to 3 bases and at J to 12 bases, leaving 10 bases not matched to a gene. Germline CDR1 SQVTM, CDR2 ANQGSEA. The CDR3 DNA sequence: TGCAGCGTTGACGGAACGGGGGGGGCCCGGCAGTTCTTC. Translated, it gives CSVDGTGGARQFF.

This clone appeared a few times. This chain joins TRBV30 and TRBJ2-7; D may correspond to TRBD1 or TRBD2 (7 bases each). CDR3 length: 13 amino acids. Trimming pared 5 bases from V and 6 bases from J, leaving 17 bases between. The germline V gene encodes CDR1 GTSNPN and CDR2 SVGIG (reference sequence). CDR3 amino acids: CAWGRSRGGEQYF. The CDR3 DNA reads TGTGCCTGGGGGCGTAGCAGGGGGGGCGAGCAGTACTTC.

The genes are TRBV10-3 and TRBJ2-2; D is ambiguous. The V gene lost 8 bases and the J gene lost 2 bases, with 24 bases spanning the gap. The CDR3 runs to 18 residues. Per germline, CDR1 ENHRY and CDR2 SYGVKD. As DNA, the CDR3 is TGTGCCATCCCAGTTTCCCCTTCGTCTCCTGGAAACACCGGGGAGCTGTTTTTT. This sequence encodes CAIPVSPSSPGNTGELFF.

CDR3 loop: CASSYSRQGGNTIYF. The CDR3 DNA sequence: TGTGCCAGCAGTTACTCGCGTCAGGGAGGAAACACCATATATTTT. V usage is TRBV6-6 and J usage is TRBJ1-3; TRBD1 might be the D (5 bases). The CDR3 is made up of 15 amino acids. Germline V CDR1 and CDR2: MNHNY, SVGAGI (reference sequence). V dropped 0 bases and J dropped 4 bases, with 10 bases sitting between them.

This clone appeared a single time. The chain couples TRBV6-5 to TRBJ1-2, with D possibly being TRBD1 (6 bases). This CDR3 is built from 15 residues. Trimming left V 6 bases short and J 4 bases short, with 18 bases between. Germline V gives CDR1 MNHEY, CDR2 SVGAGI. The CDR3, as DNA: TGTGCCAGCAGATACAACCAGGGACAAGCCTATGGCTACACCTTC. It specifies CASRYNQGQAYGYTF.

This chain joins TRBV6-1 and TRBJ2-3; D unresolved. This CDR3 contains 16 residues. Trimming shortened V by 6 bases and J by 4 bases, and 20 bases separated the two germline ends. Germline values: CDR1 MNHNS, CDR2 SASEGT. The CDR3 DNA reads as TGTGCCAGCAGCGAACGGCTTGACGGTACACCAGATACGCAGTATTTT. This encodes CASSERLDGTPDTQYF.

The V and J genes are TRBV5-6 and TRBJ1-2; 7 nucleotides agree with TRBD1. J was trimmed by 6 bases and V by 4 bases; bases with no gene match: 18. Per the germline V gene, CDR1 is SGHDT and CDR2 is YYEEEE. CDR3 length: 17 amino acids. The CDR3 loop is CASSGTRSGQTYNGYTF. In DNA, the CDR3 is TGTGCCAGCAGCGGCACCAGATCGGGACAGACCTACAATGGCTACACCTTC. Complete variable domain (other parts from reference TRBV5-6 and TRBJ1-2): DAGVTQSPTHLIKTRGQQVTLRCSPKSGHDTVSWYQQALGQGPQFIFQYYEEEERQRGNFPDRFSGHQFPNYSSELNVNALLLGDSALYLCASSGTRSGQTYNGYTFGSGTRLTVV.

The chain recombines TRBV7-2 with TRBJ1-1; D not certain. CDR1 SGHTA and CDR2 FQGNSA come from the germline V gene. With 8 bases removed from V and 5 bases from J, the gap between germline ends came to 18 bases. The CDR3 length is 14 residues. The CDR3 DNA is TGTGCCAGCTCTACCATCCCCGGCACGACTGAAGCTTTCTTT. It is translated as CASSTIPGTTEAFF. The complete variable domain, with remaining parts taken from reference TRBV7-2 and TRBJ1-1, reads GAGVSQSPSNKVTEKGKDVELRCDPISGHTALYWYRQSLGQGLEFLIYFQGNSAPDKSGLPSDRFSAERTGGSVSTLTIQRTQQEDSAVYLCASSTIPGTTEAFFGQGTRLTVV.

In its sample, this clone was seen a few times. As DNA, the CDR3 is TGTGCCAGTAGAGCGGATGCCTCCCATTTT. It is translated as CASRADASHF. The chain employs TRBV19 and TRBJ1-5, with D unresolved. V lost 6 bases, J lost 16 bases, and 13 bases lay in between. Looked up from germline, CDR1 is LNHDA and CDR2 is SQIVND (reference sequence). This CDR3 comprises 10 residues.

The gene calls are TRBV7-2 and TRBJ2-2, with 8 bases that match TRBD2. CDR3 length: 16 residues. Germline trimming cut 4 bases from V and 4 bases from J; bases unmatched to any gene: 8. CDR1 is SGHTA, CDR2 FQGNSA, per germline. The chain's CDR3 is CASSYTAGVGTGELFF. The CDR3 nucleotides are TGTGCCAGCAGCTACACAGCGGGAGTGGGCACCGGGGAGCTGTTTTTT.

This chain connects TRBV7-9 to TRBJ2-7; 7 nucleotides align to TRBD2. V was pared by 4 bases and J by 0 bases, with 6 bases of the junction left unmatched. The CDR3 is made up of 15 amino acids. Germline assignment: CDR1 SEHNR and CDR2 FQNEAQ (reference sequence). CDR3: CASSSSGAPSYEQYF. In DNA, the CDR3 is TGTGCCAGCAGCTCTAGCGGAGCCCCCTCCTACGAGCAGTACTTC.

The V and J genes are TRBV4-2 and TRBJ2-1; 13 bases match TRBD2. The CDR3 has 16 residues. Germline CDR1 reads LGHNA; CDR2 reads YNFKEQ. Trimming took 0 bases from V and 5 from J; bases not matched to a gene: 1. This CDR3 is CASSQEGTSGNNEQFF. The CDR3 nucleotides are TGTGCCAGCAGCCAAGAAGGGACTAGCGGGAACAATGAGCAGTTCTTC.

The V and J genes are TRBV6-1 and TRBJ1-3; D is uncertain. The CDR3 loop spans 16 amino acids. Germline V gene sequence: CDR1 MNHNS, CDR2 SASEGT. V shed 1 base and J shed 2 bases, with 12 bases lying between them. The CDR3 sequence is CASSEELRLTGNTIYF. The DNA for the CDR3 is TGTGCCAGCAGTGAAGAACTTCGCCTTACTGGAAACACCATATATTTT.

There are a few counts of this clone. V gene TRBV10-1 combines with J gene TRBJ2-3, with D possibly called TRBD1 or TRBD2 (5 bases each). Germline CDR1 is WNHNN and CDR2 is SYGVQD (reference sequence). V gave up 7 bases and J gave up 2 bases, with 7 bases separating them. This CDR3 is built from 12 residues. CDR3 region: CASMGDTDTQYF. Written as DNA, the CDR3 is TGCGCCAGCATGGGGGACACAGATACGCAGTATTTT.

The chain couples TRBV7-3 to TRBJ1-3; D is unresolved. The CDR3 totals 13 residues. Germline V lookup: CDR1 SGHTA, CDR2 FQGTGA. V gave up 2 bases and J gave up 2 bases, with 4 bases separating them. CDR3 bases: TGTGCCAGCAGCTTAGGGCCTGGAAACACCATATATTTT. Protein sequence: CASSLGPGNTIYF.

V gene TRBV19 combines with J gene TRBJ2-1; TRBD1 aligns across 10 bases. This CDR3 spans 14 amino acids. J was trimmed by 12 bases and V by 9 bases; bases with no gene match: 14. Germline-derived CDR1 and CDR2 are LNHDA and SQIVND (reference sequence). CDR3 DNA: TGTGCCAGCATTCCCTCGACAGGGGGCGAAAGGCAGTTCTTC. The encoded protein is CASIPSTGGERQFF.

The V and J genes are TRBV19 and TRBJ2-1; D possibly matches TRBD1 or TRBD2 (6 bases each). Germline CDR1 LNHDA, CDR2 SQIVND (reference sequence). With 3 bases removed from V and 0 bases from J, the gap between germline ends came to 12 bases. This CDR3 is built from 16 residues. The CDR3 DNA reads as TGTGCCAGTAGTATCTGGAGGGGGAGCTCCTACAATGAGCAGTTCTTC. Translated: CASSIWRGSSYNEQFF.

The rearrangement uses TRBV7-9 and TRBJ2-1; 9 bases are shared with TRBD2. The J segment lost 0 bases and the V segment lost 5 bases, leaving 14 bases of the junction unmatched. The germline V gene encodes CDR1 SEHNR and CDR2 FQNEAQ (reference sequence). The CDR3 totals 19 residues. CDR3 region: CASSRGLAPTKSSYNEQFF. Written as DNA, the CDR3 is TGTGCCAGCAGCCGAGGACTAGCGCCCACAAAAAGCTCCTACAATGAGCAGTTCTTC.